This T cell receptor (beta chain) was obtained from a study of cytomegalovirus exposure and HLA in healthy donors. General study findings and limits: Trimming of TCR beta V- and J-genes showed a link, identified in a later analysis, to a missense DCLRE1C variant.

The PCR used 60 Vbeta and 13 Jbeta primers. Clones were read by immunoSEQ multiplex PCR, and TCRdb kept only the in-frame ones, dropping some. The sample has about 96,000 clones, over 75% seen once. In regard to this clone: The antigen is undetermined.

This clonotype was sampled from a man in his fifties or sixties in good health and CMV-seropositive. The sequenced sample consisted of PBMCs.

The CDR3 region is CASSPVSGMGEQYF. The CDR3 DNA is TGCGCCAGCAGCCCAGTGTCGGGAATGGGCGAGCAGTACTTC. The genes are TRBV5-1 and TRBJ2-7; maybe TRBD2 (5 bases). This CDR3 is built from 14 residues. Per the germline V gene, CDR1 is SGHRS and CDR2 is YFSETQ. Trimming cost V 4 bases and J 6 bases, with 17 bases left between them. Filled out from reference TRBV5-1 and TRBJ2-7, the complete variable domain reads KAGVTQTPRYLIKTRGQQVTLSCSPISGHRSVSWYQQTPGQGLQFLFEYFSETQRNKGNFPGRFSGRQFSNSRSEMNVSTLELGDSALYLCASSPVSGMGEQYFGPGTRLTVT.